These T cell receptor beta chains were read from a single sample in a study of cytomegalovirus exposure and HLA in healthy donors. TCRdb keeps only in-frame clones here, not all; method: immunoSEQ multiplex PCR. The sample gives approximately 140,000 clones, 65% to 90% of which show up once; about 0.76% is in the top ten. Sequencing used PBMCs. The receptors stem from a man in his late teens or twenties in good health and CMV-seronegative. Both conserved end residues are part of each CDR3. Each record gives: CDR3 protein, CDR3 length, V gene.

CASSLWGDLNTGELFF,16,TRBV27
CASSLVPQGDGSFQPQHF,18,TRBV5-1
CASSVVSGDSPLHF,14,TRBV9
CASRPPGGREGAFF,14,TRBV9
CASSVFTGFTGELFF,15,TRBV2
CASSLVQGGQPQHF,14,TRBV27
CASSYPSQGNSPLHF,15,TRBV6-5
CSVQLSRAGANVLTF,15,TRBV29-1
CATAPVGRINEKLFF,15,TRBV5-4
CASSLNRDYEQYF,13,TRBV5-1
CATSPGGGPSPLHF,14,TRBV7-9
CASSDAGPYGYTF,13,TRBV6-1
CASSVHRGGVNQPQHF,16,TRBV7-9
CASSTPPGQGRGAQYF,16,TRBV19
CASSQTGGADTGELFF,16,TRBV5-1
CASSLGLGTEQYF,13,TRBV7-9
CASGVGGSSYNSPLHF,16,TRBV9
CASAISKGDYGYTF,14,TRBV19
CATRPSGAIPQFF,13,TRBV27
CASSPNPALAVSTDTQYF,18,TRBV4-3
CASSDGTDKETQYF,14,TRBV7-9
CASSPPLIRGYTSYGYTF,18,TRBV27
CASSFTPGMNTEAFF,15,TRBV28
CASSPPGFRALETQYF,16,TRBV18
CASSSRVWNTEAFF,14,TRBV7-3
CASTRGKNSPLHF,13,TRBV28
CASSQAGTNYNEQFF,15,TRBV4-3